A selection of T cell receptor beta chains follows, all from one sample in a study of blood T cell repertoires in COVID-19. Profiled with immunoSEQ multiplex PCR; TCRdb holds only in-frame clones, not every one. The repertoire consists of 150,000 to 200,000 clones, with about 83% occurring once and the leading ten covering around 3.1%. Sequencing input: PBMCs or T cells enriched from blood (not recorded which). Every receptor here comes from a woman aged 25 to 45 who had been exposed to COVID-19. Both conserved end residues are part of each CDR3. A D gene is named only where the DNA matches it firmly. Only part of the rows carry a size: once, few, many, or a class if the clone is expanded.

V gene	J gene	D gene	clone size	CDR3 DNA	CDR3 protein
TRBV3-1/TRBV3-2	TRBJ1-2	TRBD1	-	TGTGCCAGCAGTGGACAGGGAGGCTATGGCTACACCTTC	CASSGQGGYGYTF
TRBV19	TRBJ2-1	-	few	TGTGCCAGTAGTATTTCGGACAGAGGTAACAATGAGCAGTTCTTC	CASSISDRGNNEQFF
TRBV6-6	TRBJ2-2	TRBD2	-	TGTGCCAGCAGTCGAAAAGCGGGGTCCATGGGCGGGGAGCTGTTTTTT	CASSRKAGSMGGELFF
TRBV10-1	TRBJ2-3	-	-	TGCGCCAGCAGTGAGCTCCGGGACAACACAGATACGCAGTATTTT	CASSELRDNTDTQYF
TRBV10-3	TRBJ2-2	TRBD1	-	TGTGCCATCAGTGAGTCTTCGGGACAGGGGGCAACCGGGGAGCTGTTTTTT	CAISESSGQGATGELFF
TRBV29-1	TRBJ1-2	-	once	TGCAGCGCCGAGGTTGGGGGCGGAGATGGCTACACCTTC	CSAEVGGGDGYTF
TRBV10-1	TRBJ2-7	TRBD1	-	TGCGCCAGCAGTGATAGGCAGGGGGACGTCAACGAGCAGTACTTC	CASSDRQGDVNEQYF
TRBV7-6	TRBJ2-7	-	-	TGTGCCAGCAGCTTCCACAGGGAATCCTACGAGCAGTACTTC	CASSFHRESYEQYF
TRBV7-6	TRBJ2-7	TRBD1	-	TGTGCCAGCAGCATCCTAGAGGACAGGGAACGCTCCTACGAGCAGTACTTC	CASSILEDRERSYEQYF
TRBV21-1	TRBJ1-2	-	-	TGTGCCAGCAGCAAACGCAGGATCACAGAAGAAAACTATGGCTACACCTTC	CASSKRRITEENYGYTF
TRBV7-2	TRBJ2-1	-	-	TGTGCCAGCAGCTATACAGGGAACAATGAGCAGTTCTTC	CASSYTGNNEQFF
TRBV2	TRBJ2-7	TRBD1	-	TGTGCCAGCAAAAGACCGGGACAGGGGGGATTAACCTACGAGCAGTACTTC	CASKRPGQGGLTYEQYF
TRBV7-9	TRBJ1-2	-	-	TGTGCCAGCAGCTTAGAGGCAGGGGTCTATGGCTACACCTTC	CASSLEAGVYGYTF
TRBV11-2	TRBJ1-1	TRBD1	once	TGTGCCAGCAGCATTGGACAGGCTCGCACTGAAGCTTTCTTT	CASSIGQARTEAFF
TRBV5-1	TRBJ1-2	TRBD1	-	TGCGCCAGCAGCTTTGGGGCAGGGGGCGATGGCTACACCTTC	CASSFGAGGDGYTF
TRBV10-3	TRBJ1-4	TRBD1	-	TGTGCCATCAGTGAAGGGAAAGGGGGCGAAGCTAATGAAAAACTGTTTTTT	CAISEGKGGEANEKLFF
TRBV19	TRBJ2-5	TRBD2	-	TGTGCCAGTAGTATCGCCGGGACTAGTAAGGAGACCCAGTACTTC	CASSIAGTSKETQYF
TRBV29-1	TRBJ2-5	TRBD2	-	TGCAGCGTTAAGGGACTAGCGGAAGAGACCCAGTACTTC	CSVKGLAEETQYF
TRBV27	TRBJ2-1	-	-	TGTGCCAGCAGTACAGCCGACAGGGAGCAGTTCTTC	CASSTADREQFF
TRBV5-8	TRBJ1-2	-	-	TGTGCCAGCAGCTTTAGGGGGAAGGACTTTGGCTACACCTTC	CASSFRGKDFGYTF
TRBV14	TRBJ2-7	-	-	TGTGCCAGCAGCCAATATATTGGCCAGAAGCAGTACTTC	CASSQYIGQKQYF
TRBV6-5	TRBJ2-2	TRBD2	-	TGTGCCAGCAGTTACATCGGGGGGGGCACCGGGGAGCTGTTTTTT	CASSYIGGGTGELFF
TRBV14	TRBJ1-1	-	-	TGTGCCAGCAGCCCCTTGCCCGGGGAAAGGCGCACTGAAGCTTTCTTT	CASSPLPGERRTEAFF
TRBV30	TRBJ2-5	TRBD1	-	TGTGCCTGGAGTGTACAGACAGGGGGCGGGGAGACCCAGTACTTC	CAWSVQTGGGETQYF
TRBV6-5	TRBJ1-1	-	-	TGTGCCAGCAGTTACGGGCAGGTAGATCCAGCTTTCTTT	CASSYGQVDPAFF